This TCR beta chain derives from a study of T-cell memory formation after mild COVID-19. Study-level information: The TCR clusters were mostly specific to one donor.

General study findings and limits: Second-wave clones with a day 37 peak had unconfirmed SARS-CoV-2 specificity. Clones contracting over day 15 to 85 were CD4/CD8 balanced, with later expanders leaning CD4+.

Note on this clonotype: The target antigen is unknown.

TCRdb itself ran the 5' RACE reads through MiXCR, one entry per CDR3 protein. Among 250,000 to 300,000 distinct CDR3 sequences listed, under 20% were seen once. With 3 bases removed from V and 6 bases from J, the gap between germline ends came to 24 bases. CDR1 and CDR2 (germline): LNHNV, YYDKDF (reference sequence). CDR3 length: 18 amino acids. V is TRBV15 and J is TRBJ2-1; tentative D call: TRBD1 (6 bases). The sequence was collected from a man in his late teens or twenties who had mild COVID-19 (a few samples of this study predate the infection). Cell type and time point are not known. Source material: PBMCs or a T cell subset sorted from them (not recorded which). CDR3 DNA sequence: TGTGCCACCAGCAGGGCCGGATTGGCAGGGGAAGGAAGCAATGAGCAGTTCTTC. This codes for CATSRAGLAGEGSNEQFF.